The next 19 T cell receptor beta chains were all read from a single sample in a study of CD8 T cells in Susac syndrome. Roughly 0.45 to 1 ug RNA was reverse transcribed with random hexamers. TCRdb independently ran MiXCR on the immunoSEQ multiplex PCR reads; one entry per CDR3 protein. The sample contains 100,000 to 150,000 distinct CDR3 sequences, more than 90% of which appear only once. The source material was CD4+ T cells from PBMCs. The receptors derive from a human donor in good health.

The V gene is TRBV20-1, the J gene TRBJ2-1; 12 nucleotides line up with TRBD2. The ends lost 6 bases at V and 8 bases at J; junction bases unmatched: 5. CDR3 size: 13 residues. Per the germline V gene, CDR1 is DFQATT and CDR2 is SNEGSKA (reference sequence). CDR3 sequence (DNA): TGCAGTGCGTGGACTAGCGGGAACTATGAGCAGTTCTTC. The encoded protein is CSAWTSGNYEQFF.

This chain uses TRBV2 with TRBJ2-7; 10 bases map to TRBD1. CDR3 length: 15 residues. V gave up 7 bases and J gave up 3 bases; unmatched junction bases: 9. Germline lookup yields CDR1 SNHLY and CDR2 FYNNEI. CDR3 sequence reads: CASNKGQGIRYEQYF. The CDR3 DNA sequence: TGTGCCAGCAACAAGGGACAGGGGATACGCTACGAGCAGTACTTC.

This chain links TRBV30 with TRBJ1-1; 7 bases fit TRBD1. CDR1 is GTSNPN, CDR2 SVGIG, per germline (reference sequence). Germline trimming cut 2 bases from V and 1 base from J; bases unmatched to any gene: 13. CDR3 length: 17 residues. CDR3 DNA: TGTGCCTGGAGTCACAAGCTTGGACAGGCGAAGAACACTGAAGCTTTCTTT. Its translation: CAWSHKLGQAKNTEAFF.

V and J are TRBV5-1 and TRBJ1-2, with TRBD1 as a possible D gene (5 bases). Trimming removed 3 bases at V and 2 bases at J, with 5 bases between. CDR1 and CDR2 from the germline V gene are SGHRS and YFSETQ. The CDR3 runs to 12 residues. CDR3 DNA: TGCGCCAGCAGCTGGGACAACTATGGCTACACCTTC. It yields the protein CASSWDNYGYTF.

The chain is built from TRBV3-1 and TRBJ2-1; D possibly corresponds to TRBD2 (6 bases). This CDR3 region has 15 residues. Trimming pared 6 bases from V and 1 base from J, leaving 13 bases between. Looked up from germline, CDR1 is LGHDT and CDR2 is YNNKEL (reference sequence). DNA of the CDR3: TGTGCCAGCAGTGCTATGACTAGGTCCTACAATGAGCAGTTCTTC. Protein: CASSAMTRSYNEQFF.

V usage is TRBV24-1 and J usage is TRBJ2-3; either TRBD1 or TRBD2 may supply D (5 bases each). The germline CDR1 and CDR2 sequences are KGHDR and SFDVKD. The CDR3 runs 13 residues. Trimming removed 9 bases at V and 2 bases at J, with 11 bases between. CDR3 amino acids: CATWDGLTDTQYF. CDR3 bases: TGTGCCACCTGGGACGGACTCACAGATACGCAGTATTTT.

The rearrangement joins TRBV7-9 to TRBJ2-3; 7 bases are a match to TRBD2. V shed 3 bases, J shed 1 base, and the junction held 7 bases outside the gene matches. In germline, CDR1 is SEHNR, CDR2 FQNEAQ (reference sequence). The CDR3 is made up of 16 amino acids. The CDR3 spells CASSFNPTSGTDTQYF. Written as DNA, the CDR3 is TGTGCCAGCAGCTTTAACCCCACTAGCGGCACAGATACGCAGTATTTT.

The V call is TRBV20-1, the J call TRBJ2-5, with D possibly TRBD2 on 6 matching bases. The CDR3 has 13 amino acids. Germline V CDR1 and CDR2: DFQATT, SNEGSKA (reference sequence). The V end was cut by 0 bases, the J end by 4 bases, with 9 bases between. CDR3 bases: TGCAGTGCTAGAGAGGCGGGGAGAGAGACCCAGTACTTC. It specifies CSAREAGRETQYF.

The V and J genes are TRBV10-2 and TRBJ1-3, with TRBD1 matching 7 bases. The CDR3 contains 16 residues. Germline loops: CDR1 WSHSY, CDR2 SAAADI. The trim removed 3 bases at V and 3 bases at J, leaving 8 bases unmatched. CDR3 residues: CASSDFGQDHGNTIYF. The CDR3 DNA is TGCGCCAGCAGTGACTTTGGACAGGATCATGGAAACACCATATATTTT.

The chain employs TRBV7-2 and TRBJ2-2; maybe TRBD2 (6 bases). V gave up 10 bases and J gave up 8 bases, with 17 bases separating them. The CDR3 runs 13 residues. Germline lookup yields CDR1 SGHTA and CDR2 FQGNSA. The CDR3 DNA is TGTGCCACAAGAGGGGCGGGATCGGGGGAGCTGTTTTTT. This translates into CATRGAGSGELFF.

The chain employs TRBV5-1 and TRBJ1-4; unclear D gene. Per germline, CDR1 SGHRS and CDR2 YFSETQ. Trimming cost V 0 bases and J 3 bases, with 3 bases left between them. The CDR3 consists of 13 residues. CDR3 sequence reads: CASSLGSNEKLFF. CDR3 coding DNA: TGCGCCAGCAGCTTGGGGTCTAATGAAAAACTGTTTTTT. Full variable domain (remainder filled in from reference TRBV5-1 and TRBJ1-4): KAGVTQTPRYLIKTRGQQVTLSCSPISGHRSVSWYQQTPGQGLQFLFEYFSETQRNKGNFPGRFSGRQFSNSRSEMNVSTLELGDSALYLCASSLGSNEKLFFGSGTQLSVL.

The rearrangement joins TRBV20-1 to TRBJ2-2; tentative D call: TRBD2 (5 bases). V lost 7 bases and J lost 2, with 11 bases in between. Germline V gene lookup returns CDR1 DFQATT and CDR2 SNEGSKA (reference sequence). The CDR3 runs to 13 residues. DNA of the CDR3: TGCAGTGGGAAGGAGGACAACACCGGGGAGCTGTTTTTT. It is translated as CSGKEDNTGELFF.

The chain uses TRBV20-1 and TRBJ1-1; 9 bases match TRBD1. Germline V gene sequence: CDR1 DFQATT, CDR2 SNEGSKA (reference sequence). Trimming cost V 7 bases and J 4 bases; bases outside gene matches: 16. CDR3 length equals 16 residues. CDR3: CSVYKDGQGIFTEAFF. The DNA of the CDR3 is TGCAGTGTCTACAAGGACGGACAGGGGATATTCACTGAAGCTTTCTTT.

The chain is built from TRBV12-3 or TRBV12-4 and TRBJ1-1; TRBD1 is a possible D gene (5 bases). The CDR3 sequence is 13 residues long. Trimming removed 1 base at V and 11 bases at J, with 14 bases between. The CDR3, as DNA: TGTGCCAGCAGTTTAGGGGACTCTGGGTCTGCTTTCTTT. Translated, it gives CASSLGDSGSAFF.

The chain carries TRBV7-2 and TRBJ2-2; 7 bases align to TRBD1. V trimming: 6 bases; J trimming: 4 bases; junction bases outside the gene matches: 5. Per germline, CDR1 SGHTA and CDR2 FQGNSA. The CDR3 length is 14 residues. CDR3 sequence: CASSRQGPTGELFF. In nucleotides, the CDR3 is TGTGCCAGCAGTCGACAGGGCCCCACCGGGGAGCTGTTTTTT.

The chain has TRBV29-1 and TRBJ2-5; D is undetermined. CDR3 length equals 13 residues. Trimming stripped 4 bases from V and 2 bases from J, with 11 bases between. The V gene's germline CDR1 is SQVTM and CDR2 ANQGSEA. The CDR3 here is CSVGSKRQETQYF. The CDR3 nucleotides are TGCAGCGTTGGAAGCAAGAGACAAGAGACCCAGTACTTC.

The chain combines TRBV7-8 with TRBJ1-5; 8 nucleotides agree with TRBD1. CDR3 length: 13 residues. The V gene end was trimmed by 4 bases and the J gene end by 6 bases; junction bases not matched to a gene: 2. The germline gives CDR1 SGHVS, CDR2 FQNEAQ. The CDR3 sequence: CASSSGQGQPQHF. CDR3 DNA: TGTGCCAGCAGCTCCGGACAGGGTCAGCCCCAGCATTTT.

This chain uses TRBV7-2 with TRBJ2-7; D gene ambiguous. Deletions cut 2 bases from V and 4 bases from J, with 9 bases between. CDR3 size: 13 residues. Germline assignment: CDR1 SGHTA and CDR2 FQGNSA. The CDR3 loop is CASSLSPEYEQYF. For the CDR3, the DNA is TGTGCCAGCAGCTTATCTCCGGAGTACGAGCAGTACTTC.

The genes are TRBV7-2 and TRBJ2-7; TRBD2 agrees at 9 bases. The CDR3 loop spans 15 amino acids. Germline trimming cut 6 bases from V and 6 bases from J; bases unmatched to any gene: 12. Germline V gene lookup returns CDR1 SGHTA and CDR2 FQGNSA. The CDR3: CASRATAGGPVEQYF. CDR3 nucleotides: TGTGCCAGCAGGGCGACGGCGGGAGGGCCGGTCGAGCAGTACTTC.